This TCR beta chain was observed in a study of T cells expressing NK-cell markers. Overall study: Seven donors tested HCMV-seropositive and one tested seronegative among the eight sequenced.

TCRdb reprocessed the 5' RACE reads and keeps a single row for each CDR3 protein, giving no DNA. The sample data list roughly 430,000 distinct CDR3 sequences. CDR3 length equals 14 residues. Germline V gene lookup returns CDR1 SGHTA and CDR2 FQGNSA. To note about this clonotype: The antigen is undetermined.

Study results and limitations: Also leading the CD3+CD56-NKG2C+ fraction in a handful of donors were these clonotypes.

The genes are TRBV7-2 and TRBJ2-1; TCRdb indicates TRBD1, and absent DNA this call remains unverified. The sequence was obtained from a woman between 18 and 75 years old in good health. Sequenced: blood T cells: a sorted CD56 or NKG2C T cell subset, CD4+ or CD8+ T cells, or bulk PBMC T cells (not recorded which). The CDR3 reads CASSDTSGAGEQFF.